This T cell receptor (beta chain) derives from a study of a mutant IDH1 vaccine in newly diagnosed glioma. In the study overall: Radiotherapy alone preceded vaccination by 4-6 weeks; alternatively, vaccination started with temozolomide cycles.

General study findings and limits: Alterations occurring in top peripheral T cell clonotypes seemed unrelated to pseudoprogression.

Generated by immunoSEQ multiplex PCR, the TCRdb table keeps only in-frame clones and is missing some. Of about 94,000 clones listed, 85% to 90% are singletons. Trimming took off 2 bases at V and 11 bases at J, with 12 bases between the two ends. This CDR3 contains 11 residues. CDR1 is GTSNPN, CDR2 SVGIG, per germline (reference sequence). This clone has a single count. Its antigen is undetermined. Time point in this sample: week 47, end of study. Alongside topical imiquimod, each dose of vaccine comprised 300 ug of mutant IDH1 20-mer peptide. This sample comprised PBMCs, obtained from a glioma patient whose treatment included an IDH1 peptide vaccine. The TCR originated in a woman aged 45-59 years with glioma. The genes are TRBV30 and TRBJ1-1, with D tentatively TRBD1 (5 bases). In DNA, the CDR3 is TGTGCCTGGAGTTCGGGACTTGGGGCTTTCTTT. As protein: CAWSSGLGAFF.